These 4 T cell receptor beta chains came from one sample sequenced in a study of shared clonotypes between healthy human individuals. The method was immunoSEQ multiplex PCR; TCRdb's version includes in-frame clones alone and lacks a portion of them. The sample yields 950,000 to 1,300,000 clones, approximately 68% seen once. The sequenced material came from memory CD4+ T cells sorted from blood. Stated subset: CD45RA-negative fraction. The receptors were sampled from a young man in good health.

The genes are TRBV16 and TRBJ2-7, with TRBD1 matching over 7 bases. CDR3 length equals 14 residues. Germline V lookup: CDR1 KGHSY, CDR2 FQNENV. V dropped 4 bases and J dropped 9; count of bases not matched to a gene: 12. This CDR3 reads CASSPGQPSITQYF. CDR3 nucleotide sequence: TGTGCCAGCAGCCCGGGACAGCCCTCGATCACGCAGTACTTC.

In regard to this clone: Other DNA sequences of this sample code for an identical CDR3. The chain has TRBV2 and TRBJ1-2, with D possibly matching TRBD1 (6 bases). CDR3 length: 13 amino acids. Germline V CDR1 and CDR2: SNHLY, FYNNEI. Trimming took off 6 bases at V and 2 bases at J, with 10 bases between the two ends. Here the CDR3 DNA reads TGTGCCAGCAGACCCACAGGGAACTATGGCTACACCTTC. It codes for CASRPTGNYGYTF.

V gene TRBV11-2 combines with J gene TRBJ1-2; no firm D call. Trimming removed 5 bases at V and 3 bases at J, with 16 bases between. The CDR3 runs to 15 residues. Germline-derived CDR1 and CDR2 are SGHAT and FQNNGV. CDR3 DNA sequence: TGTGCCAGCAGCCCAGACGCGGGGTGGGACTATGGCTACACCTTC. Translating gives CASSPDAGWDYGYTF.

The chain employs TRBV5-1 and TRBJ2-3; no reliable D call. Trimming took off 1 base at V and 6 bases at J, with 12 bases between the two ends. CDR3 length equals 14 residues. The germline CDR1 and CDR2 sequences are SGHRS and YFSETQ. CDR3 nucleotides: TGCGCCAGCAGCTTGTCCCCCGGCAGCGATACGCAGTATTTT. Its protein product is CASSLSPGSDTQYF.